This entry describes one TCR beta chain. The antigen this receptor binds is unknown. Per-base qualities were not stored, and no clone one base away is much larger. One collaborating source in Seattle enrolled patients while the patients were actively infected and followed the patients over time throughout the course of disease. Collaborating institutions collected whole blood in K2EDTA tubes following their own protocols. For TCRbeta analysis, collaborators shipped samples in one of three forms: frozen whole blood, isolated PBMCs, or DNA extracted from either of those sample types. Germline trimming amounts to 0 bases on V and 0 bases on J, with 13 as the count of junction bases outside the gene matches. CDR1 is given as SGDLS and CDR2 as YYNGEE, both from the germline V gene. The CDR3 holds 19 amino acids from the cysteine to the phenylalanine. The retained sequence is limited to the CDR3, 57 bases, with the frame set at the first base.

TCRbeta CDR3 regions were amplified from genomic DNA by means of the immunoSEQ Assay, a bias-controlled multiplex PCR. From the authors' description of their analysis: The number of nucleated cells in each sample was estimated from the amplification of reference gene primers within the assay. To quantify the absolute abundance of each unique TCRbeta CDR3 rearrangement, sequence reads were collapsed and filtered. For each sample, productive Simpson clonality was calculated as the square root of Simpson's diversity index across productive rearrangements. Here the immuneACCESS table is served through TCRdb, limited to in-frame sequences with V and J called. Missing clones are a known gap in these copies; in checked studies unresolved V genes cover under half, and the rest lacks a known reason. That table furnishes V, J and clone size, whereas the DNA furnished D and trimming. This sample lists fewer than 600,000 clones; 89% were detected once. The top ten constitute roughly 0.9% of the sample.

The data derive from a study of blood T cell repertoires in COVID-19 (TCRdb year 2020). Concerning the study at large: The collaborator samples originated in the United States, Italy and Spain and spanned the acute and convalescent phases of COVID-19. The prospective study material was composed of cDNA or gDNA derived from T cells, B-cell-depleted T cells, or PBMCs. Sample metadata almost always included a de-identified subject ID, COVID-19 status, age in years and sex. Where available, HLA class I and class II types were taken from metadata supplied by the sample provider and were not determined by assay-based typing. The repertoires were made available in a free public database intended to serve as a resource for research on the immune response to SARS-CoV-2. Deeply sampled blood TCRbeta repertoires from subjects exposed to, actively infected with, or recovered from COVID-19 were included in the dataset. Samples came from the ongoing ImmuneRACE study (first 160 participants) plus 1,254 subjects from 6 global collaborators. Findings and caveats that apply to the study as a whole: Clinical and demographic metadata were provided uncurated, with the amount varying by source and participant.

The receptor was isolated from a man in his late teens or twenties with COVID-19, enrolled during active disease. The V gene is TRBV9 and the J gene is TRBJ2-7, and TRBD1 aligns with 9 junction nucleotides. Specimen: peripheral blood. The CDR3 protein sequence reads: CASSVATGGRDRASYEQYF. The DNA sequence follows: TGTGCCAGCAGCGTAGCCACAGGGGGACGGGACAGGGCCTCCTACGAGCAGTACTTC.